This TCR beta chain was captured by sequencing in a study of OX40 agonist ivuxolimab in advanced cancers. Using immunoSEQ multiplex PCR, the repertoire was profiled, and TCRdb retains in-frame clones only, with some absent. The sample carries about 44,000 clones, 80% recorded once. Looked up from germline, CDR1 is SGHVS and CDR2 is FNYEAQ. This CDR3 is built from 19 residues. With V trimmed by 4 bases and J by 1 base, 13 bases remained unmatched. The V gene is TRBV7-6, the J gene TRBJ2-6; 7 bases line up with TRBD1. The source of this sequence is an adult with an advanced solid tumor such as melanoma, head and neck, liver or kidney cancer. The sequencing here drew on CD4+ or CD8+ T cells sorted from blood, taken in a trial of the OX40 agonist ivuxolimab. CDR3 in DNA: TGTGCCAGCAGCTACGCGAAGCCGGGACAGTTATCTGGGGCCAACGTCCTGACTTTC. Translating gives CASSYAKPGQLSGANVLTF.